These 31 T cell receptor beta chains were all obtained from the same sample, sequenced in a study of CD8+ T cells in alopecia areata. Sequencing templates came from extracted RNA that was reverse transcribed into cDNA. Sequencing was performed with immunoSEQ multiplex PCR; in TCRdb, only in-frame clones are kept and a portion is missing. The sample yields over 200,000 clones, 57% seen once. The source was CD4+ T cells sorted from blood, collected at week 0. These receptors all stem from a human donor with alopecia areata.

The V gene is TRBV25-1, the J gene TRBJ1-3; D ambiguous. Germline assignment: CDR1 MGHDK and CDR2 SYGVNS. This CDR3 has 17 residues. V dropped 0 bases and J dropped 0 bases, with 12 bases sitting between them. CDR3 nucleotide sequence: TGTGCCAGCAGTGAATATAGCCCCGGACTCTCTGGAAACACCATATATTTT. It translates to CASSEYSPGLSGNTIYF.

The chain uses TRBV2 and TRBJ2-7; D gene uncertain. Germline values: CDR1 SNHLY, CDR2 FYNNEI. The CDR3 spans 15 residues. V lost 3 bases, J lost 0 bases, and 12 bases lay in between. DNA of the CDR3: TGTGCCAGCAGTGATCCAGGTGGGATCTCCTACGAGCAGTACTTC. Translated: CASSDPGGISYEQYF.

In nucleotides, the CDR3 is TGTGCCAGCAGCTTAGAGGGACAGGGGGCCGTGCAGTACTTC. Translation gives CASSLEGQGAVQYF. The J gene is TRBJ2-7, the V gene TRBV7-9; 12 bases are shared with TRBD1. Germline loops: CDR1 SEHNR, CDR2 FQNEAQ (reference sequence). The CDR3 has 14 residues. The junction had 4 bases not matched to a gene; V was cut back by 1 base and J by 9 bases. Using reference TRBV7-9 and TRBJ2-7 for the parts outside the CDR3, the full variable domain is DTGVSQNPRHKITKRGQNVTFRCDPISEHNRLYWYRQTLGQGPEFLTYFQNEAQLEKSRLLSDRFSAERPKGSFSTLEIQRTEQGDSAMYLCASSLEGQGAVQYFGPGTRLTVT.

The chain carries TRBV10-3 and TRBJ2-1, with D possibly TRBD2 on 5 matching bases. V was pared by 6 bases and J by 8 bases, with 8 bases between. Germline lookup yields CDR1 ENHRY and CDR2 SYGVKD. This CDR3 has 11 amino acids. The CDR3 spells CAISEGDEQFF. Written as DNA, the CDR3 is TGTGCCATCAGCGAGGGCGATGAGCAGTTCTTC.

The CDR3 DNA reads as TGTGCCAGCAGCTTCAGGGGGCGCGGAAACACCATATATTTT. This codes for CASSFRGRGNTIYF. This rearrangement joins TRBV5-6 to TRBJ1-3, with TRBD1 identical over 8 bases. Germline CDR1 SGHDT, CDR2 YYEEEE. The CDR3 is made up of 14 amino acids. V lost 2 bases to trimming and J lost 4 bases; unmatched junction nucleotides: 2.

This chain links TRBV27 with TRBJ1-1, with D possibly being TRBD1 (5 bases). The germline V gene encodes CDR1 MNHEY and CDR2 SMNVEV (reference sequence). V was clipped by 4 bases and J by 8 bases, with 14 bases between them. The length of the CDR3 is 13 residues. CDR3 in DNA: TGTGCCAGCAGTTCCGTAGGGGAGAGAGAAGCTTTCTTT. This translates into CASSSVGEREAFF.

This clone was counted only a few times. J is TRBJ2-1 and V is TRBV27; 14 nucleotides line up with TRBD2. With V trimmed by 7 bases and J by 8 bases, 16 bases remained unmatched. The CDR3 is 18 residues long. CDR1 MNHEY and CDR2 SMNVEV come from the germline V gene (reference sequence). The CDR3 DNA is TGTGCCAGCACCCCGGGACTAGCGGGGGCCGTGTGGTCTTATGAGCAGTTCTTC. Translation: CASTPGLAGAVWSYEQFF.

The CDR3 nucleotides read TGCAGCGCCCCAAGCGGGAGAGGGTCCTACAATGAGCAGTTCTTC. This sequence encodes CSAPSGRGSYNEQFF. This sequence joins TRBV29-1 and TRBJ2-1, with 8 bases identical to TRBD2. Germline V gene lookup returns CDR1 SQVTM and CDR2 ANQGSEA. CDR3 length: 15 residues. J was trimmed by 1 base and V by 7 bases; bases with no gene match: 9.

J is TRBJ2-7 and V is TRBV5-1, with 11 nucleotides matching TRBD2. Germline V gene data show CDR1 as SGHRS and CDR2 as YFSETQ. The CDR3 runs to 15 residues. V gave up 5 bases and J gave up 5 bases; unmatched junction bases: 9. DNA of the CDR3: TGCGCCAGCAGTTCCCCCGGGACTAGCGGAGACGAGCAGTACTTC. It codes for CASSSPGTSGDEQYF.

The chain couples TRBV23-1 to TRBJ1-1, with D hard to call. TRBV23-1 is marked as an open reading frame, function uncertain. The V gene lost 7 bases and the J gene lost 1 base, with 16 bases spanning the gap. The CDR3 extends over 15 amino acids. As DNA, the CDR3 is TGCGCCAGCACCCCATCCGAGGACGCGAACACTGAAGCTTTCTTT. Its translation is CASTPSEDANTEAFF.

This chain connects TRBV2 to TRBJ2-2, with a possible D match to TRBD2 (5 bases). This CDR3 spans 14 amino acids. In germline, CDR1 is SNHLY, CDR2 FYNNEI. The V end lost 11 bases, the J end lost 0 bases, and 13 bases lay between the germline ends. CDR3 in DNA: TGTGCCTCTAAAGAGGGTGCGAACACCGGGGAGCTGTTTTTT. Protein: CASKEGANTGELFF.

About this clone: This sequence may be a read error, since a much larger clone differs from it by one base. This rearrangement joins TRBV7-9 to TRBJ2-7; D is ambiguous. The germline gives CDR1 SEHNR, CDR2 FQNEAQ (reference sequence). V was shortened by 5 bases and J by 2 bases, with 4 bases between the two germline ends. The CDR3 covers 11 residues. In DNA form, the CDR3 reads TGTGCCAGCAGCCAGGCCTACGAGCAGTACTTC. This codes for CASSQAYEQYF.

The chain recombines TRBV15 with TRBJ2-1; unclear D gene. Trimming pared 0 bases from V and 12 bases from J, leaving 12 bases between. CDR1 and CDR2 from the germline V gene are LNHNV and YYDKDF (reference sequence). The CDR3 loop spans 13 amino acids. CDR3 DNA: TGTGCCACCAGCAGAGATGGGATCAGGTTGCAGTTCTTC. The encoded protein is CATSRDGIRLQFF.

V and J are TRBV19 and TRBJ2-7, with a possible D match to TRBD2 (5 bases). CDR1 and CDR2 (germline): LNHDA, SQIVND (reference sequence). This CDR3 has 14 residues. The V end was cut by 7 bases, the J end by 3 bases, with 16 bases between. The CDR3 loop is CASKRPGGHYEQYF. In DNA, the CDR3 is TGTGCCAGTAAACGTCCAGGAGGCCACTACGAGCAGTACTTC.

The rearrangement links TRBV19 to TRBJ1-2; 8 bases are a match to TRBD1. Losses at the gene ends were 5 bases for V and 8 bases for J; bases not matched to a gene: 13. The CDR3 totals 15 residues. Looked up from germline, CDR1 is LNHDA and CDR2 is SQIVND (reference sequence). CDR3 in DNA: TGTGCCAGTAGTGTCACCGGGACAGGCAGTCGCGGCTACACCTTC. It encodes CASSVTGTGSRGYTF.

This clone was recorded only once. V usage is TRBV29-1 and J usage is TRBJ1-2; D is ambiguous. The CDR3 is 14 amino acids. The V gene lost 5 bases and the J gene lost 0 bases, with 13 bases spanning the gap. Germline V lookup: CDR1 SQVTM, CDR2 ANQGSEA. The CDR3 bases are TGCAGCGTTTACTGGCCAGGAGCTAACTATGGCTACACCTTC. It translates to CSVYWPGANYGYTF.

This rearrangement joins TRBV6-6 to TRBJ2-7; perhaps TRBD1 as D (6 bases). V was cut by 7 bases and J by 0 bases, with 13 bases left in between. The CDR3 runs 14 residues. The germline gives CDR1 MNHNY, CDR2 SVGAGI (reference sequence). The CDR3 nucleotides read TGTGCCAGCACACCAGGGGACCGCTCCTACGAGCAGTACTTC. Its protein is CASTPGDRSYEQYF.

V usage is TRBV9 and J usage is TRBJ1-1; no clear D. Germline CDR1 and CDR2: SGDLS and YYNGEE. This CDR3 has 17 amino acids. Trimming pared 0 bases from V and 1 base from J, leaving 16 bases between. The CDR3 DNA is TGTGCCAGCAGCGTAGCCGACCGCGGGGTCCAGAACACTGAAGCTTTCTTT. The encoded protein is CASSVADRGVQNTEAFF.

This clone was observed a handful of times. The gene calls are TRBV29-1 and TRBJ1-6; D unresolved. Germline CDR1 SQVTM, CDR2 ANQGSEA. V gave up 6 bases and J gave up 5 bases, with 14 bases separating them. The CDR3 covers 14 residues. CDR3: CSVKGLENNSPLHF. DNA of the CDR3: TGCAGCGTAAAGGGCTTAGAGAATAATTCACCCCTCCACTTT. Full variable domain (remainder filled in from reference TRBV29-1 and TRBJ1-6): SAVISQKPSRDICQRGTSLTIQCQVDSQVTMMFWYRQQPGQSLTLIATANQGSEATYESGFVIDKFPISRPNLTFSTLTVSNMSPEDSSIYLCSVKGLENNSPLHFGNGTRLTVT.

This clone was counted many times. The chain is built from TRBV7-9 and TRBJ1-2; 7 nucleotides agree with TRBD1. Unmatched junction bases numbered 12, after V lost 5 bases and J lost 3 bases. The CDR3 loop spans 16 amino acids. Germline CDR1 reads SEHNR; CDR2 reads FQNEAQ (reference sequence). Here the CDR3 DNA reads TGTGCCAGCAGCCCCTCCAGGGGGACAGTGGACTATGGCTACACCTTC. This gives the protein CASSPSRGTVDYGYTF.

There are a few counts of this clone. This chain joins TRBV9 and TRBJ2-2; D call uncertain. The CDR3 is made up of 15 amino acids. V shed 0 bases and J shed 6 bases, with 12 bases lying between them. Germline V lookup: CDR1 SGDLS, CDR2 YYNGEE. The CDR3 region is CASSVALLAPGELFF. DNA for the CDR3: TGTGCCAGCAGCGTAGCCCTTTTGGCTCCCGGGGAGCTGTTTTTT.

The V gene is TRBV30, the J gene TRBJ2-3; 8 bases map to TRBD2. V lost 2 bases and J lost 1; bases outside the gene matches: 5. Germline V lookup: CDR1 GTSNPN, CDR2 SVGIG (reference sequence). The CDR3 contains 15 residues. CDR3 bases: TGTGCCTGGAGTCGGAGCGGGAGTCGCACAGATACGCAGTATTTT. Translating it yields CAWSRSGSRTDTQYF.

This clone was counted between two and nine times. In DNA, the CDR3 is TGTGCCAGTAGTCTACAGGGAGGCAATCAGCCCCAGCATTTT. It translates to CASSLQGGNQPQHF. This chain connects TRBV19 to TRBJ1-5; D may be TRBD1 (6 bases). V was pared by 5 bases and J by 2 bases, with 10 bases between. Germline V gene sequence: CDR1 LNHDA, CDR2 SQIVND (reference sequence). This CDR3 contains 14 residues.

The chain is built from TRBV5-1 and TRBJ2-3; TRBD2 agrees at 7 bases. CDR3 length equals 15 residues. The germline gives CDR1 SGHRS, CDR2 YFSETQ. The V segment lost 2 bases and the J segment 1 base; nucleotides outside the gene matches: 4. The chain's CDR3 is CASSFQRGRTDTQYF. In DNA, the CDR3 is TGCGCCAGCAGCTTCCAGCGGGGTCGCACAGATACGCAGTATTTT.

This clone was observed a few times. The chain combines TRBV29-1 with TRBJ1-4, with unresolved D. Germline loops: CDR1 SQVTM, CDR2 ANQGSEA. The CDR3 consists of 12 residues. V gave up 1 base and J gave up 5 bases, with 5 bases separating them. The CDR3 nucleotides read TGCAGCGTTGAAGCGGGAAATGAAAAACTGTTTTTT. It translates to CSVEAGNEKLFF.

This chain joins TRBV4-1 and TRBJ1-2; 12 nucleotides align to TRBD1. Germline loops: CDR1 MGHRA, CDR2 YSYEKL. V lost 2 bases to trimming and J lost 3 bases; unmatched junction nucleotides: 10. The length of the CDR3 is 18 residues. In DNA, the CDR3 is TGCGCCAGCAGCCAATCCGTTGGGACAGGGGGCCGGGACTATGGCTACACCTTC. It codes for CASSQSVGTGGRDYGYTF.

V gene TRBV7-8 combines with J gene TRBJ1-5; 8 nucleotides agree with TRBD1. CDR1 SGHVS and CDR2 FQNEAQ come from the germline V gene. J was trimmed by 0 bases and V by 4 bases; bases with no gene match: 5. The CDR3 is 16 amino acids. Written as DNA, the CDR3 is TGTGCCAGCAGCTCAGGGACAGGATATAGCAATCAGCCCCAGCATTTT. The encoded protein is CASSSGTGYSNQPQHF.

This clone was recorded a few times. The genes are TRBV30 and TRBJ2-2; D may correspond to TRBD1 or TRBD2 (5 bases each). CDR1 is GTSNPN, CDR2 SVGIG, per germline (reference sequence). V lost 3 bases and J 7 bases, leaving 9 bases between the germline ends. The length of the CDR3 is 12 residues. CDR3: CAWSGAIGELFF. The CDR3 nucleotides are TGTGCCTGGAGCGGGGCAATCGGGGAGCTGTTTTTT.

This clone was counted between two and nine times. The chain carries TRBV10-3 and TRBJ1-1; perhaps TRBD1 as D (5 bases). Deletions cut 2 bases from V and 0 bases from J, with 10 bases between. In germline, CDR1 is ENHRY, CDR2 SYGVKD. The CDR3 is made up of 15 amino acids. Here the CDR3 DNA reads TGTGCCATCAGTGAGGGACAAATCATGAACACTGAAGCTTTCTTT. It yields the protein CAISEGQIMNTEAFF.

The rearrangement uses TRBV2 and TRBJ2-4; D remains unclear. Germline V CDR1 and CDR2: SNHLY, FYNNEI. Trimming pared 2 bases from V and 7 bases from J, leaving 6 bases between. The CDR3 consists of 12 residues. In DNA, the CDR3 is TGTGCCAGCAGTGAACAGGCGAACATTCAGTACTTC. This encodes CASSEQANIQYF.

The V gene is TRBV19, the J gene TRBJ1-5; tentative D call: TRBD1 (6 bases). CDR1 and CDR2 (germline): LNHDA, SQIVND (reference sequence). V gave up 3 bases and J gave up 7 bases, with 22 bases separating them. This CDR3 has 17 amino acids. CDR3 DNA: TGTGCCAGTAGTATTTTTATGGTGGACAGACGCGGCCAGCCCCAGCATTTT. Protein sequence: CASSIFMVDRRGQPQHF.